These 4 T cell receptor beta chains were sequenced from one sample in a study of regulatory T cells in long-lasting Graves disease. Construction of the TCR beta libraries employed iRepertoire HTBI primers in conjunction with Arm-PCR of CDR3 regions. Each CDR3 protein gets one entry after TCRdb re-called the multiplex PCR reads with MiXCR. The sample records about 440,000 distinct CDR3 sequences, 15% being singletons. Time point defined: newly diagnosed GD, antithyroid drugs for less than 3 months. Researchers made the TCR library from RNA that was extracted from PBMCs. The data also belong to a second study, concerning T cells in Graves' hyperthyroidism and ophthalmopathy.

The sample was peripheral blood mononuclear cells (PBMCs), taken at new diagnosis, from a patient treated with antithyroid drugs. The receptor set was obtained from a young woman with Graves disease.

About this clonotype: This likely came from a read error, as a far larger clone is one base away. The CDR3 loop is CASSGGSNRPQHF. CDR3 DNA: TGTGCCAGCAGTGGAGGGTCAAATCGGCCCCAGCATTTT. The rearrangement uses TRBV12-3 or TRBV12-4 and TRBJ1-5, with D hard to call. The CDR3 consists of 13 residues.

This clonotype came up many times. The V and J genes are TRBV20-1 and TRBJ1-5, with unresolved D. Looked up from germline, CDR1 is DFQATT and CDR2 is SNEGSKA (reference sequence). Trimming took off 5 bases at V and 3 bases at J, with 8 bases between the two ends. The CDR3 extends over 12 amino acids. The CDR3: CSARQANQPQHF. CDR3 coding DNA: TGCAGTGCTCGGCAGGCCAATCAGCCCCAGCATTTT.

Of note for this clonotype: A read error is possible here, since a much larger clone lies one base away. The chain combines TRBV18 with TRBJ2-7; tentative D call: TRBD1 (5 bases). The CDR3 covers 13 residues. V lost 11 bases to trimming and J lost 4 bases, with 18 bases between them. CDR1 and CDR2 (germline): KGHSH, LQKENI. CDR3 sequence (DNA): TGTGCCGGCACCTTCCAGGGTGCGTACGAGCAGTACTTC. This sequence encodes CAGTFQGAYEQYF.

Ten or more counts support this clonotype. V is TRBV5-1 and J is TRBJ1-1; TRBD1 matches at 8 bases. Germline CDR1 SGHRS, CDR2 YFSETQ. Trimming at V came to 3 bases and at J to 1 base, leaving 2 bases not matched to a gene. CDR3 length: 14 residues. The CDR3 protein is CASSSTGENTEAFF. The CDR3 DNA sequence: TGCGCCAGCAGCTCGACAGGGGAGAACACTGAAGCTTTCTTT.